This T cell receptor (beta chain) emerged from a study of control samples from healthy donors and cancer patients. The assay was immunoSEQ multiplex PCR, and TCRdb's table has in-frame clones only and misses some. The table lists about 110,000 clones, approximately 88% of them singletons, with about 3.9% in the top ten. The CDR3 is made up of 14 amino acids. V was pared by 4 bases and J by 2 bases, with 11 bases between. Germline V gene data show CDR1 as LNHDA and CDR2 as SQIVND (reference sequence). The V call is TRBV19, the J call TRBJ2-5, with D perhaps matching TRBD1 (6 bases). Sequenced material: PBMCs. This sequence was found in a woman aged 55-69 years with lung cancer. This CDR3 is CASSTDRGQETQYF. In DNA form, the CDR3 reads TGTGCCAGTAGTACCGATAGGGGGCAAGAGACCCAGTACTTC. The full variable domain, in which reference TRBV19 and TRBJ2-5 provide the parts outside the CDR3, is DGGITQSPKYLFRKEGQNVTLSCEQNLNHDAMYWYRQDPGQGLRLIYYSQIVNDFQKGDIAEGYSVSREKKESFPLTVTSAQKNPTAFYLCASSTDRGQETQYFGPGTRLLVL.